This passage covers 19 T cell receptor beta chains from one sample sequenced in a study of control samples from healthy donors and cancer patients. Sequenced by immunoSEQ multiplex PCR; TCRdb stores in-frame clones only, minus some. The data show 55,000 to 85,000 clones, roughly 89% seen once. The sample taken for sequencing was PBMCs. These receptors were collected from a man aged 55 to 69 with lung cancer.

This clone was detected only a few times. The chain carries TRBV6-5 and TRBJ1-2; D ambiguous. V was shortened by 4 bases and J by 2 bases, with 8 bases between the two germline ends. This CDR3 has 13 residues. The germline CDR1 and CDR2 sequences are MNHEY and SVGAGI. DNA for the CDR3: TGTGCCAGCAGTTGGAGGGAAAACTATGGCTACACCTTC. Translated, it gives CASSWRENYGYTF.

The CDR3 coding sequence is TGTGCCAGCAGTGGTCCCCGGGGACGCATGAACACTGAAGCTTTCTTT. Translation gives CASSGPRGRMNTEAFF. V usage is TRBV25-1 and J usage is TRBJ1-1, with a possible D match to TRBD1 (5 bases). The CDR3 length is 16 residues. Looked up from germline, CDR1 is MGHDK and CDR2 is SYGVNS. V gave up 4 bases and J gave up 0 bases, with 15 bases separating them. The entire variable domain, with the rest obtained from reference TRBV25-1 and TRBJ1-1, is as follows: EADIYQTPRYLVIGTGKKITLECSQTMGHDKMYWYQQDPGMELHLIHYSYGVNSTEKGDLSSESTVSRIRTEHFPLTLESARPSHTSQYLCASSGPRGRMNTEAFFGQGTRLTVV.

The genes are TRBV6-4 and TRBJ2-1; the match to TRBD2 covers 8 bases. The length of the CDR3 is 14 residues. The germline V gene encodes CDR1 MRHNA and CDR2 SNTAGT. After removal of 5 bases from V and 4 bases from J, the junction contained 4 bases not matched to a gene. The CDR3 nucleotides are TGTGCCAGCAGTAGCGGGGGAGATTACAATGAGCAGTTCTTC. It is translated as CASSSGGDYNEQFF.

This rearrangement joins TRBV5-4 to TRBJ2-3; 9 bases map to TRBD2. Germline loops: CDR1 SGHNT, CDR2 YYREEE (reference sequence). V gave up 2 bases and J gave up 2 bases; unmatched junction bases: 6. The CDR3 covers 16 residues. CDR3 nucleotides: TGTGCCAGCAGCTTCGAGCTAGCGGGGACCACAGATACGCAGTATTTT. It codes for CASSFELAGTTDTQYF.

V gene TRBV2 combines with J gene TRBJ1-2, with D perhaps matching TRBD1 (5 bases). Germline lookup yields CDR1 SNHLY and CDR2 FYNNEI. With 5 bases removed from V and 4 bases from J, the gap between germline ends came to 8 bases. The CDR3 runs 12 residues. CDR3 DNA: TGTGCCAGCAGTCCGGACACCTATGGCTACACCTTC. This codes for CASSPDTYGYTF.

The gene calls are TRBV30 and TRBJ1-2; weak D call: TRBD1 (5 bases). Germline V gene data show CDR1 as GTSNPN and CDR2 as SVGIG (reference sequence). The CDR3 loop spans 12 amino acids. Trimming took 2 bases from V and 8 from J, leaving 12 bases between them. Here the CDR3 DNA reads TGTGCCTGGAGTACCCGGGGGAACGGCTACACCTTC. Its protein product is CAWSTRGNGYTF.

This clone was seen more than once but under ten times. The chain joins TRBV11-3 to TRBJ1-1; D not certain. There are 14 residues in the CDR3. V dropped 0 bases and J dropped 1 base, with 6 bases sitting between them. The germline V gene encodes CDR1 SGHNT and CDR2 YENEEA. The CDR3 sequence is CASSLDGPNTEAFF. In nucleotides, the CDR3 is TGTGCCAGCAGCTTAGATGGGCCGAACACTGAAGCTTTCTTT.

This sequence joins TRBV7-6 and TRBJ1-3; D ambiguous. V shed 0 bases and J shed 7 bases, with 1 base lying between them. The CDR3 runs to 11 residues. In germline, CDR1 is SGHVS, CDR2 FNYEAQ. In nucleotides, the CDR3 is TGTGCCAGCAGCTTAGCCAACACCATATATTTT. This translates into CASSLANTIYF. Full variable domain (remainder filled in from reference TRBV7-6 and TRBJ1-3): GAGVSQSPRYKVTKRGQDVALRCDPISGHVSLYWYRQALGQGPEFLTYFNYEAQQDKSGLPNDRFSAERPEGSISTLTIQRTEQRDSAMYRCASSLANTIYFGEGSWLTVV.

Notes on this clone: This sample includes further DNA sequences coding for the same CDR3. The V and J genes are TRBV11-2 and TRBJ2-1; 16 nucleotides agree with TRBD2. J lost 4 bases, V lost 1 base, and 7 bases had no gene match. Per the germline V gene, CDR1 is SGHAT and CDR2 is FQNNGV. The CDR3 is made up of 19 amino acids. As DNA, the CDR3 is TGTGCCAGCAGCTTAGTTGCGGGACTAGCGGGGGGGCTGTACAATGAGCAGTTCTTC. It yields the protein CASSLVAGLAGGLYNEQFF.

In DNA, the CDR3 is TGTGCAAGTCGACAACAGATTCAGGGTTTGACTGAAGCTTTCTTT. This encodes CASRQQIQGLTEAFF. V and J are TRBV12-2 and TRBJ1-1; the D call in the table, TRBD1, was not verified against the DNA. TRBV12-2 is reported as a pseudogene. The CDR3 totals 15 residues.

The DNA for the CDR3 is TGTGCCAGCAGCGTAGCTACGGCAAACTATGGCTACACCTTC. As protein: CASSVATANYGYTF. The chain employs TRBV9 and TRBJ1-2; D gene unclear. In germline, CDR1 is SGDLS, CDR2 YYNGEE. This CDR3 spans 14 amino acids. V lost 0 bases to trimming and J lost 2 bases, with 8 bases between them.

The chain uses TRBV6-5 and TRBJ1-2; D not resolved. Trimming took 0 bases from V and 2 from J, leaving 10 bases between them. Looked up from germline, CDR1 is MNHEY and CDR2 is SVGAGI. The CDR3 spans 15 residues. The CDR3 DNA follows: TGTGCCAGCAGTTACTCTTTCAGGATCAACTATGGCTACACCTTC. It encodes CASSYSFRINYGYTF.

The CDR3 nucleotides are TGTGCCAGCAGTGAAGCGTTACAAGAAAACACCATATATTTT. This gives the protein CASSEALQENTIYF. The genes are TRBV6-1 and TRBJ1-3; D remains ambiguous. The length of the CDR3 is 14 residues. V gave up 0 bases and J gave up 6 bases, with 9 bases separating them. The V gene's germline CDR1 is MNHNS and CDR2 SASEGT.

This clone occurred once. V gene TRBV2 combines with J gene TRBJ2-1; D is uncertain. V lost 10 bases and J 7 bases, leaving 17 bases between the germline ends. The germline V gene encodes CDR1 SNHLY and CDR2 FYNNEI. This CDR3 comprises 13 residues. The CDR3 reads CANQYMSANEQFF. The CDR3 nucleotides read TGTGCCAACCAGTACATGTCAGCGAATGAGCAGTTCTTC.

The chain combines TRBV9 with TRBJ1-3; 7 bases are a match to TRBD1. The CDR3 extends over 16 amino acids. Germline CDR1 is SGDLS and CDR2 is YYNGEE. V lost 0 bases, J lost 4 bases, and 7 bases stayed unmatched. For the CDR3, the DNA is TGTGCCAGCAGCGTAGGACCCAGGGGGAAAGGAAACACCATATATTTT. Translation: CASSVGPRGKGNTIYF.

V usage is TRBV2 and J usage is TRBJ1-6, with 9 bases that match TRBD1. V gave up 6 bases and J gave up 7 bases; unmatched junction bases: 4. The CDR3 runs 14 residues. Per germline, CDR1 SNHLY and CDR2 FYNNEI. CDR3 bases: TGTGCCAGCAGACGACAGGGGGTAAATTCACCCCTCCACTTT. Residues: CASRRQGVNSPLHF.

This chain connects TRBV27 to TRBJ1-1; no clear D gene. V dropped 3 bases and J dropped 4 bases, with 12 bases sitting between them. Germline assignment: CDR1 MNHEY and CDR2 SMNVEV (reference sequence). The CDR3 contains 14 residues. The CDR3 sequence: CASSFNPGGTEAFF. The CDR3 nucleotides read TGTGCCAGCAGTTTCAACCCAGGAGGCACTGAAGCTTTCTTT.

V usage is TRBV5-1 and J usage is TRBJ1-6; D gene uncertain. The V end lost 2 bases, the J end lost 10 bases, and 16 bases lay between the germline ends. There are 15 residues in the CDR3. The V gene's germline CDR1 is SGHRS and CDR2 YFSETQ. For the CDR3, the DNA is TGCGCCAGCAGCTTAGGAGTCACTGCCTTATCACCCCTCCACTTT. Its translation: CASSLGVTALSPLHF.

J is TRBJ1-2 and V is TRBV6-5, with 8 bases lining up with TRBD1. V lost 6 bases and J lost 0; bases outside the gene matches: 6. The CDR3 spans 15 residues. The germline V gene encodes CDR1 MNHEY and CDR2 SVGAGI. In DNA, the CDR3 is TGTGCCAGCAGGACACAGGGGGTAACTAACTATGGCTACACCTTC. This sequence encodes CASRTQGVTNYGYTF.